This TCR beta chain stems from a study of tumor-infiltrating lymphocytes in primary liver carcinoma. Study-level background: The neoplasms were of stage T1-T3 N0M0, with dimensions of 4.2 to 10 cm across. The study's findings and limits: Significantly greater top-250-clone fractions characterized tumors relative to blood (p = 0.039).

Joint extraction of RNA and DNA used roughly 18-34 mg of bulk tissue that was unsorted. A word on this clonotype: What it binds is not known.

TCR beta cDNA was prepared out of roughly 500 ng total RNA by means of a constant-region primer. Slightly modified ARM-PCR, run as three nested multiplex PCR rounds, produced the TCR beta libraries. Primers for the first two PCR rounds were TRBV1-TRBV30 forward primers and a C-beta reverse primer (roughly 9 cycles per round). A single record per CDR3 protein comes from TCRdb applying MiXCR to the multiplex PCR reads. The table has about 130,000 distinct CDR3 sequences, approximately 64% seen once; the top ten hold approximately 8%. The germline V gene has CDR1 MNHNS and CDR2 SASEGT. This CDR3 has 13 amino acids. V was cut by 6 bases and J by 9 bases, with 15 bases left in between.

The sample consisted of liver tumor tissue from sampling region 3. This sample's subset: tumor region T3, left-lateral pole. V is TRBV6-1 and J is TRBJ2-1; D remains ambiguous. The TCR originated in an older woman with primary liver carcinoma and hepatitis B virus infection. The DNA for the CDR3 is TGTGCCAGCAGCGAACCGGAAATCAGTGAGCAGTTCTTC. This translates into CASSEPEISEQFF.